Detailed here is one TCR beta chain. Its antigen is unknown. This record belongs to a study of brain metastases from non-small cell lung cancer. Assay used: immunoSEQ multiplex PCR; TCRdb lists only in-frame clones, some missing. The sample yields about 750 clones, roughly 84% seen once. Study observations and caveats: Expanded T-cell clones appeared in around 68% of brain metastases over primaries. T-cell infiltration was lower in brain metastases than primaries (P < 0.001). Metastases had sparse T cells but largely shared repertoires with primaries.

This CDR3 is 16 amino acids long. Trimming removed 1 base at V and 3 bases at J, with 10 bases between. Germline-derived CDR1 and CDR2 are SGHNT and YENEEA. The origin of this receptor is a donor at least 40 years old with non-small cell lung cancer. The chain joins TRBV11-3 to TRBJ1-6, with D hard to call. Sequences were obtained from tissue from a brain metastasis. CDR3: CASSLAAGDYNSPLHF. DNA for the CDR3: TGTGCCAGCAGCTTAGCGGCCGGGGACTATAATTCACCCCTCCACTTT.